This paragraph covers one T cell receptor beta chain sequence. The antigen remains unidentified. This sample stems from a study of post-analysis software for immune sequencing data. Overall study findings and caveats: Multiple sclerosis patients showed significantly lower normalized Chao1 diversity than controls did. There were about five TRBV segments more frequent in patients than controls, and TRBV5-6, TRBV5-1 and TRBV20-1 were among them.

TCR beta cDNA libraries had unique molecular identifiers. Each batch of about 0.9 to 10 million T cells produced roughly 500,000 cDNA molecules. Using its own MiXCR run on the PCR reads, TCRdb lists one record per CDR3 protein. The sample consists of 250,000 to 300,000 distinct CDR3 sequences, roughly a third of them appearing once. CDR3 size: 14 residues. Germline loops: CDR1 LNHDA, CDR2 SQIVND (reference sequence). V lost 7 bases and J 4 bases, leaving 16 bases between the germline ends. Sequencing input: blood. The clonotype was recovered from a girl aged 5-17 years with multiple sclerosis. V gene TRBV19 combines with J gene TRBJ1-1; D is uncertain. The CDR3 DNA follows: TGTGCCAGTACTCCCGCGCGGACGGGCACTGAAGCTTTCTTT. It specifies CASTPARTGTEAFF.